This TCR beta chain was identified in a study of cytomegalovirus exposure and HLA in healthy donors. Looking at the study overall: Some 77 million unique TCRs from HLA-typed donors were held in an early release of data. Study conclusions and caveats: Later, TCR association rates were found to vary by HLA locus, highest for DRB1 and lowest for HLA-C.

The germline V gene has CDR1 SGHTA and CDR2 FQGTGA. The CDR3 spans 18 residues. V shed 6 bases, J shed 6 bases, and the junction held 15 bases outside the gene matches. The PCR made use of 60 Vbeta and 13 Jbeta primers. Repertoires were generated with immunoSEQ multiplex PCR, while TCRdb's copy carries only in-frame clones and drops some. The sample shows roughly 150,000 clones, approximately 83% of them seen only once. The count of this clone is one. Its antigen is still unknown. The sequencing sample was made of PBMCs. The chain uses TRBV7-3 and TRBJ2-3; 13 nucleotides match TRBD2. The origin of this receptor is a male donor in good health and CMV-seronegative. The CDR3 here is CASRPTLLAGGHTDTQYF. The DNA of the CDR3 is TGTGCCAGCAGGCCAACATTACTAGCGGGAGGGCACACCGATACGCAGTATTTT.